This TCR beta chain was captured in a study of T cells in Graves' hyperthyroidism and ophthalmopathy. The investigators amplified TCR beta CDR3 regions from RNA transcripts. First-round RT-PCR with HTBI primers amplified the TCR CDR3 region. TCRdb re-called the multiplex PCR reads through MiXCR, storing one row per CDR3 protein. This table has approximately 360,000 distinct CDR3 sequences, roughly 14% appearing once. Recently diagnosed hyperthyroidism of less than 2 months' duration affected patients aged 18 to 65. A sample of blood taken at first hyperthyroidism diagnosis preceded any ophthalmopathy symptoms. There are 15 residues in the CDR3. Trimming took off 5 bases at V and 6 bases at J, with 17 bases between the two ends. This clonotype was counted at least ten times.

The sequence was collected from a woman aged 18-29 years with Graves' hyperthyroidism that later progressed to Graves' ophthalmopathy. Sequenced: blood. The rearrangement links TRBV12-3 or TRBV12-4 to TRBJ1-5; perhaps TRBD1 as D (5 bases). In nucleotides, the CDR3 is TGTGCCAGCAGTCCCGGAAGCAGGGAGGGTCAGCCCCAGCATTTT. This encodes CASSPGSREGQPQHF.